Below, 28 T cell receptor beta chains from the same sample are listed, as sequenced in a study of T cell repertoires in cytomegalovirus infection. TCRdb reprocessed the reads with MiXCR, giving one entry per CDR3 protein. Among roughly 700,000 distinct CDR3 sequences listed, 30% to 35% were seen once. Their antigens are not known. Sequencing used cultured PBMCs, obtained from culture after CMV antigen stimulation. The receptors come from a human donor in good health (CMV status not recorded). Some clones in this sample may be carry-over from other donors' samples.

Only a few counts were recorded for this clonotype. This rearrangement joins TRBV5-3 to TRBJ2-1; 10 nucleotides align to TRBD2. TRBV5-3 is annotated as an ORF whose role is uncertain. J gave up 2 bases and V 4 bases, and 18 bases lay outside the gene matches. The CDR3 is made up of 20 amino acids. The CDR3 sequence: CARSPRGFPTSGIPYNEQFF. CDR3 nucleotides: TGTGCCAGAAGCCCGCGGGGGTTCCCCACTAGCGGGATCCCCTACAATGAGCAGTTCTTC.

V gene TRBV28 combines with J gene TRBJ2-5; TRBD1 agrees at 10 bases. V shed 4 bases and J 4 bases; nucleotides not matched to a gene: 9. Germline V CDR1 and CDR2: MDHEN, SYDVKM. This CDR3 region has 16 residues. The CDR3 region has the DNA TGTGCCAGCAGTTCCGCCGGGACAGGGGTGACAGAGACCCAGTACTTC. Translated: CASSSAGTGVTETQYF.

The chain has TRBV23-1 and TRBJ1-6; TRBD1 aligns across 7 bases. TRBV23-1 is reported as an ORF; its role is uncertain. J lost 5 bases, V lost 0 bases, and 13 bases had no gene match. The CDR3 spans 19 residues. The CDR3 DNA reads TGCGCCAGCAGTCAATCCAGGGGGGACAGAAGGGCCGATAATTCACCCCTCCACTTT. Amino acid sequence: CASSQSRGDRRADNSPLHF.

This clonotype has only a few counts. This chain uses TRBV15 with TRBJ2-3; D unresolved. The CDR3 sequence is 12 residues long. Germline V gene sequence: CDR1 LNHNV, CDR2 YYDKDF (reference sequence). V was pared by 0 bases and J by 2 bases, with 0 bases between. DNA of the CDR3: TGTGCCACCAGCAGAGACACAGATACGCAGTATTTT. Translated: CATSRDTDTQYF.

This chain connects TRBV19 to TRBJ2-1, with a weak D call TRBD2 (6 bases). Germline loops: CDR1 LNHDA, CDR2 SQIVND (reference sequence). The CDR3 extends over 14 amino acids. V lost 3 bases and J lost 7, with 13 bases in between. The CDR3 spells CASSMRGRMNEQFF. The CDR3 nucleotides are TGTGCCAGTAGTATGCGGGGTAGGATGAATGAGCAGTTCTTC.

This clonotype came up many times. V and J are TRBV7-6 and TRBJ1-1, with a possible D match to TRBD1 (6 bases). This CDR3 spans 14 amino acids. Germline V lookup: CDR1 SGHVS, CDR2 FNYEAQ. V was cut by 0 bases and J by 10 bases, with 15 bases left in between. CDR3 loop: CASSLARGPGGAFF. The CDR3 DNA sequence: TGTGCCAGCAGCTTAGCGCGGGGGCCTGGAGGAGCTTTCTTT.

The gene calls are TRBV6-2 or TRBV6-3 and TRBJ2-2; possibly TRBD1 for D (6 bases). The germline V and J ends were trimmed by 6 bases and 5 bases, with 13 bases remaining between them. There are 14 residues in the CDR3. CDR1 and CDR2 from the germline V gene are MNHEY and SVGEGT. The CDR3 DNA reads TGTGCCAGCAGACGACAGGAGGCGACCGGGGAGCTGTTTTTT. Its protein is CASRRQEATGELFF.

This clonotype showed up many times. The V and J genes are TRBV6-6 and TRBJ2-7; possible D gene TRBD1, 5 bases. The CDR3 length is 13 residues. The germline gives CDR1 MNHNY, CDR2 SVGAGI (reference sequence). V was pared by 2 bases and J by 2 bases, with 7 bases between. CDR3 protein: CASSYRGTYEQYF. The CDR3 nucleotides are TGTGCCAGCAGTTACAGGGGCACCTACGAGCAGTACTTC.

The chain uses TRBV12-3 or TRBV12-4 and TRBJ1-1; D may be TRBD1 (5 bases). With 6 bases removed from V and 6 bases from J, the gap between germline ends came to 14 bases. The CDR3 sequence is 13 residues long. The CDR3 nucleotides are TGTGCCAGCAGAAGACAGATCAGCGCTGAAGCTTTCTTT. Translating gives CASRRQISAEAFF.

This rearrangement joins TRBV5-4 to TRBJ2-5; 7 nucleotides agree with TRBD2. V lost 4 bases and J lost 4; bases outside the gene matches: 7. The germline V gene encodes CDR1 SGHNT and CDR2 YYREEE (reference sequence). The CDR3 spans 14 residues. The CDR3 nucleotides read TGTGCCAGCAGCAAGCGGGACTCCGGAGAGACCCAGTACTTC. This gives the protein CASSKRDSGETQYF.

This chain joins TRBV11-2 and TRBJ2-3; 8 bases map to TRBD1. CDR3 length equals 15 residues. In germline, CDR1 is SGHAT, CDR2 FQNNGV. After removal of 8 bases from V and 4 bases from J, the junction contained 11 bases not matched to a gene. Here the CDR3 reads CASGNQGAGADTQYF. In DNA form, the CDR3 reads TGTGCCAGCGGCAACCAGGGGGCTGGCGCAGATACGCAGTATTTT.

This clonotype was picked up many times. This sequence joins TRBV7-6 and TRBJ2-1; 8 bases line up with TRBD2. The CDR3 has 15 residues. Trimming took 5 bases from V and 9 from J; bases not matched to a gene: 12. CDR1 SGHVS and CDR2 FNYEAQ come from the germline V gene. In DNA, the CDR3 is TGTGCCAGCAGCGGCGGGGGGACACCGTTAGGTGAGCAGTTCTTC. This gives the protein CASSGGGTPLGEQFF.

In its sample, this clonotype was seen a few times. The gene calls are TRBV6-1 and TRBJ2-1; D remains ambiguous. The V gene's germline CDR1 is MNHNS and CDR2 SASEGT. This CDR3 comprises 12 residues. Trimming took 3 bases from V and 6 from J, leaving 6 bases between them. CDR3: CASSDAGNEQFF. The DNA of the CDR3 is TGTGCCAGCAGTGACGCCGGCAATGAGCAGTTCTTC.

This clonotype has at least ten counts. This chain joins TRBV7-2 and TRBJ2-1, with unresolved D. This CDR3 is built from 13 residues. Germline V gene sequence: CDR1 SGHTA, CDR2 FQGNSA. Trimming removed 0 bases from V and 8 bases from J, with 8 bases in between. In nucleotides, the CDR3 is TGTGCCAGCAGCTTAGCAGGGTCTTATGAGCAGTTCTTC. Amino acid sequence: CASSLAGSYEQFF. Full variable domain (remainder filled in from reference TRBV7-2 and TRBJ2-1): GAGVSQSPSNKVTEKGKDVELRCDPISGHTALYWYRQSLGQGLEFLIYFQGNSAPDKSGLPSDRFSAERTGGSVSTLTIQRTQQEDSAVYLCASSLAGSYEQFFGPGTRLTVL.

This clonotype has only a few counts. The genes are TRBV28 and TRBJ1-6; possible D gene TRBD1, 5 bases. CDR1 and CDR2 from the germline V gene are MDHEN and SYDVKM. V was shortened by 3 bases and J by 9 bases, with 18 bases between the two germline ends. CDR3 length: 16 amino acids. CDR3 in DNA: TGTGCCAGCAGTTTGGGGGAAGGCAGGGAAGGTTCACCCCTCCACTTT. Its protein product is CASSLGEGREGSPLHF.

This chain's CDR3 is CASSLSGDSSYNEQFF. CDR3 bases: TGCGCCAGCAGCTTGTCAGGGGATAGCTCCTACAATGAGCAGTTCTTC. V usage is TRBV5-1 and J usage is TRBJ2-1, with D perhaps matching TRBD1 (6 bases). Trimming took off 1 base at V and 0 bases at J, with 11 bases between the two ends. Looked up from germline, CDR1 is SGHRS and CDR2 is YFSETQ. This CDR3 contains 16 residues. The full variable domain, in which reference TRBV5-1 and TRBJ2-1 provide the parts outside the CDR3, is KAGVTQTPRYLIKTRGQQVTLSCSPISGHRSVSWYQQTPGQGLQFLFEYFSETQRNKGNFPGRFSGRQFSNSRSEMNVSTLELGDSALYLCASSLSGDSSYNEQFFGPGTRLTVL.

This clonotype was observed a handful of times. The DNA for the CDR3 is TGTGCCAGCAGCTTAGGGACGGGCGATGAAAAACTGTTTTTT. Its protein product is CASSLGTGDEKLFF. The V gene is TRBV7-6, the J gene TRBJ1-4; D call uncertain. CDR3 length equals 14 residues. V was cut by 1 base and J by 6 bases, with 9 bases left in between. The germline gives CDR1 SGHVS, CDR2 FNYEAQ. Full variable domain (rest looked up from reference TRBV7-6 and TRBJ1-4): GAGVSQSPRYKVTKRGQDVALRCDPISGHVSLYWYRQALGQGPEFLTYFNYEAQQDKSGLPNDRFSAERPEGSISTLTIQRTEQRDSAMYRCASSLGTGDEKLFFGSGTQLSVL.

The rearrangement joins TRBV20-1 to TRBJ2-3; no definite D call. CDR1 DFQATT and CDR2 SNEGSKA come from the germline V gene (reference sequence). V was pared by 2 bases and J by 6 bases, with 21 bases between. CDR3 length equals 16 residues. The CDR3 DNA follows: TGCAGTGCTAGAATGAGCTACCCCCTCACGGCGGATACGCAGTATTTT. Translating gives CSARMSYPLTADTQYF.

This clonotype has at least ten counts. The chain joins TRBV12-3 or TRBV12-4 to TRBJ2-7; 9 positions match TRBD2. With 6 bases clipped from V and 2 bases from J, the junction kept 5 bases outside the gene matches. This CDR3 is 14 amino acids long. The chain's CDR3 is CASSPTSGPYEQYF. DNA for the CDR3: TGTGCCAGCAGCCCTACTAGCGGGCCCTACGAGCAGTACTTC.

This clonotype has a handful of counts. CDR3 amino acids: CATSARRDSEQFF. CDR3 in DNA: TGTGCCACCAGTGCCCGTCGGGATAGTGAGCAGTTCTTC. This chain connects TRBV24-1 to TRBJ2-1, with D possibly being TRBD2 (5 bases). This CDR3 spans 13 amino acids. Germline CDR1 and CDR2: KGHDR and SFDVKD. V was trimmed by 5 bases and J by 9 bases, leaving 13 bases between them.

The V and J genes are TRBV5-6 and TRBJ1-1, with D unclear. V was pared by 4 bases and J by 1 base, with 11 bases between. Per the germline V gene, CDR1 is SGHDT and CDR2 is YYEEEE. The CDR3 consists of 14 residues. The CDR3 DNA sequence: TGTGCCAGCAGCCCCTACCGTACGAACACTGAAGCTTTCTTT. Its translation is CASSPYRTNTEAFF.

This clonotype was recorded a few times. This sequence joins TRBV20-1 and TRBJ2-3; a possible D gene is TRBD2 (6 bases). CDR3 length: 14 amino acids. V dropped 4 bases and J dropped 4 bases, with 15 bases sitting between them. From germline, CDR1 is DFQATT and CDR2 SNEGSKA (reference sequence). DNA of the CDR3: TGCAGTGCTACCCCAACGGGACTTGCAGATACGCAGTATTTT. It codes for CSATPTGLADTQYF.

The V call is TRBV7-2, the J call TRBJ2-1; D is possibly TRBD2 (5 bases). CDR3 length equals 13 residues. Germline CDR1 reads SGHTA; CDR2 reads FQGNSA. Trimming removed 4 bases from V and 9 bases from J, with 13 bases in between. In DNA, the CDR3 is TGTGCCAGCAGCTCTACTAGGGTCGGTGAGCAGTTCTTC. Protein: CASSSTRVGEQFF. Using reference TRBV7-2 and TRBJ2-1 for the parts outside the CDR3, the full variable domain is GAGVSQSPSNKVTEKGKDVELRCDPISGHTALYWYRQSLGQGLEFLIYFQGNSAPDKSGLPSDRFSAERTGGSVSTLTIQRTQQEDSAVYLCASSSTRVGEQFFGPGTRLTVL.

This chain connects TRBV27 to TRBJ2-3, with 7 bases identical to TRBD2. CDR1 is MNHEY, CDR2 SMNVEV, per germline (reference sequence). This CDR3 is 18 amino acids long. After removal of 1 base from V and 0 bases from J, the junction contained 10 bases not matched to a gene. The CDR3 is CASSLFILASGSTDTQYF. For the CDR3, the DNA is TGTGCCAGCAGTTTATTTATCCTGGCTAGCGGAAGCACAGATACGCAGTATTTT.

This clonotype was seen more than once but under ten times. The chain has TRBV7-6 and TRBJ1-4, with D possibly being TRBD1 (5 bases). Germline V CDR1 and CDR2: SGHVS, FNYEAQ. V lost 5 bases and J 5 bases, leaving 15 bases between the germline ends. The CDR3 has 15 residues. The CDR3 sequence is CASSPLGDWNEKLFF. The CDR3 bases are TGTGCCAGCAGCCCCCTCGGGGACTGGAATGAAAAACTGTTTTTT.

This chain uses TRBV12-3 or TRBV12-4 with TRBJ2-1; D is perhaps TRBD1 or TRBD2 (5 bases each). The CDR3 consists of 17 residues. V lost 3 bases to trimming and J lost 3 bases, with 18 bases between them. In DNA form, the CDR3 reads TGTGCCAGCAGTTTTCCCACCAGGAAGGGACGCTACAATGAGCAGTTCTTC. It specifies CASSFPTRKGRYNEQFF.

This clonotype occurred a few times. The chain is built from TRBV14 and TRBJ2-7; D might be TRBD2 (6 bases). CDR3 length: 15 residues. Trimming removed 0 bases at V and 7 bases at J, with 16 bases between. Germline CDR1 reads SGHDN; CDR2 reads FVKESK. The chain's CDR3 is CASSQEPTGRLEQYF. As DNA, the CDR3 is TGTGCCAGCAGCCAAGAACCGACTGGGAGGCTAGAGCAGTACTTC. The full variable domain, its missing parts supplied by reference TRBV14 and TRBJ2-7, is EAGVTQFPSHSVIEKGQTVTLRCDPISGHDNLYWYRRVMGKEIKFLLHFVKESKQDESGMPNNRFLAERTGGTYSTLKVQPAELEDSGVYFCASSQEPTGRLEQYFGPGTRLTVT.

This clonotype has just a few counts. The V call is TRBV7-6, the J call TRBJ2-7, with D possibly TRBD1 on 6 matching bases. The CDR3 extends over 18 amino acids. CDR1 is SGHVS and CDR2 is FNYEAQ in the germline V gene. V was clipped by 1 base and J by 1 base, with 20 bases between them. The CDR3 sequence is CASSLETTGQKISYEQYF. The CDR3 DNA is TGTGCCAGCAGCTTAGAAACAACTGGACAGAAAATTTCCTACGAGCAGTACTTC.